The 9 T cell receptor beta chains below come from one sample, sequenced in a study of T cells in localized non-small cell lung cancer. TCRdb's table, derived via immunoSEQ multiplex PCR, lists solely in-frame clones and lacks some. This sample has approximately 30,000 clones, with 75% to 90% found just once. This specimen consisted of peripheral blood mononuclear cells, obtained before any cancer treatment. The receptors come from a man aged 40 to 69 with stage III lung adenocarcinoma.

This clone was counted a single time. The chain couples TRBV5-1 to TRBJ2-7; weak D call: TRBD1 (6 bases). The germline V and J ends were trimmed by 7 bases and 0 bases, with 11 bases remaining between them. There are 13 residues in the CDR3. CDR1 is SGHRS, CDR2 YFSETQ, per germline. The DNA of the CDR3 is TGCGCCAGCGCAGGGGAGAGCTCCTACGAGCAGTACTTC. It specifies CASAGESSYEQYF.

This clone was seen just once. The rearrangement joins TRBV7-4 to TRBJ1-2; D uncertain. CDR3 length: 10 residues. V lost 7 bases and J lost 4, with 4 bases in between. Germline lookup yields CDR1 SGHVT and CDR2 SQSDAQ. The CDR3 DNA follows: TGTGCCAGCACCACCTATGGCTACACCTTC. It yields the protein CASTTYGYTF. Full variable domain (missing parts from reference TRBV7-4 and TRBJ1-2): GAGVSQSPRYKVAKRGRDVALRCDSISGHVTLYWYRQTLGQGSEVLTYSQSDAQRDKSGRPSGRFSAERPERSVSTLKIQRTEQGDSAVYLCASTTYGYTFGSGTRLTVV.

V and J are TRBV5-6 and TRBJ2-7; no reliable D call. Germline assignment: CDR1 SGHDT and CDR2 YYEEEE. The ends were cut back, 1 base at V and 0 bases at J, with 5 bases in the middle. The CDR3 totals 13 residues. CDR3 in amino acids: CASSLSNSYEQYF. The CDR3 DNA is TGTGCCAGCAGCTTGTCTAACTCCTACGAGCAGTACTTC.

V and J are TRBV19 and TRBJ1-2; a possible D gene is TRBD1 (6 bases). CDR1 is LNHDA, CDR2 SQIVND, per germline (reference sequence). The CDR3 runs to 15 residues. Trimming stripped 4 bases from V and 5 bases from J, with 17 bases between. DNA of the CDR3: TGTGCCAGTAGTAGGGGCAGGGGTATGGGGTATGGCTACACCTTC. Amino acids: CASSRGRGMGYGYTF.

This rearrangement joins TRBV6-6 to TRBJ1-5; D possibly corresponds to TRBD1 (6 bases). Per the germline V gene, CDR1 is MNHNY and CDR2 is SVGAGI (reference sequence). V was clipped by 4 bases and J by 6 bases, with 10 bases between them. The CDR3 runs to 13 residues. The CDR3 loop is CASSSGVVQPQHF. CDR3 sequence (DNA): TGTGCCAGCAGTTCAGGGGTCGTTCAGCCCCAGCATTTT.

In this sample, this clone turned up once. The chain has TRBV6-1 and TRBJ2-2; maybe TRBD1 (6 bases). There are 14 residues in the CDR3. Germline CDR1 MNHNS, CDR2 SASEGT. Trimming took 5 bases from V and 0 from J, leaving 7 bases between them. The CDR3: CASSKGANTGELFF. CDR3 bases: TGTGCCAGCAGTAAGGGGGCGAACACCGGGGAGCTGTTTTTT.

CDR3 nucleotides: TGTGCCAGCAGCTTAGGGGCAGGTCCTACCGGGGAGCTGTTTTTT. Translated: CASSLGAGPTGELFF. The chain carries TRBV11-2 and TRBJ2-2; D is ambiguous. V was trimmed by 1 base and J by 5 bases, leaving 11 bases between them. Per germline, CDR1 SGHAT and CDR2 FQNNGV. There are 15 residues in the CDR3.

Only one count was recorded for this clone. The chain combines TRBV7-2 with TRBJ1-3, with a possible D match to TRBD1 (6 bases). This CDR3 comprises 19 residues. Germline V gives CDR1 SGHTA, CDR2 FQGNSA. Between the trimmed V and J ends, which lost 1 base and 0 bases, there was a span of 19 bases. The CDR3 is CASSLEGVGQALSGNTIYF. The CDR3 DNA is TGTGCCAGCAGCTTAGAGGGGGTCGGCCAGGCACTCTCTGGAAACACCATATATTTT.

This chain links TRBV25-1 with TRBJ2-3, with TRBD1 matching 9 bases. V lost 6 bases and J lost 3; bases outside the gene matches: 1. CDR1 and CDR2 (germline): MGHDK, SYGVNS. This CDR3 has 13 amino acids. CDR3 amino acids: CASRQGATDTQYF. The CDR3 DNA reads TGTGCCAGCAGACAGGGGGCAACAGATACGCAGTATTTT. Filled out from reference TRBV25-1 and TRBJ2-3, the complete variable domain reads EADIYQTPRYLVIGTGKKITLECSQTMGHDKMYWYQQDPGMELHLIHYSYGVNSTEKGDLSSESTVSRIRTEHFPLTLESARPSHTSQYLCASRQGATDTQYFGPGTRLTVL.